This T cell receptor (beta chain) was captured in a study of shared clonotypes between healthy human individuals. Study-wide results and limits: Large sequencing depth failed to make sorted-subset sequencing complete, rarefaction showed. Shared clonotypes: roughly 5% naive CD4, around 4% naive CD8, roughly 2.2% memory CD4, about 0.4% memory CD8. Sample collection involved blood only; tissue repertoires are likely different.

The method was immunoSEQ multiplex PCR; TCRdb's version includes in-frame clones alone and lacks a portion of them. The table lists about 380,000 clones, about 96% of them singletons. This clone was found once. Its target is unknown. The CDR3 sequence is 15 residues long. Germline assignment: CDR1 SGHRS and CDR2 YFSETQ. V was trimmed by 4 bases and J by 7 bases, leaving 18 bases between them. What was sequenced was memory CD8+ T cells sorted from blood. The subset is: CD45RO+ cells pooled with CCR7-negative TemRA cells. The receptor was derived from a young man in good health. The chain couples TRBV5-1 to TRBJ2-1, with a tentative D call TRBD2 (6 bases). CDR3 in amino acids: CASSPPGGPRNEQFF. CDR3 sequence (DNA): TGCGCCAGCAGCCCCCCCGGAGGGCCTAGGAATGAGCAGTTCTTC.